This T cell receptor (beta chain) appears in the sequencing data of a study of OX40 agonist ivuxolimab in advanced cancers. The V gene's germline CDR1 is LNHDA and CDR2 SQIVND (reference sequence). Trimming cost V 1 base and J 1 base; bases outside gene matches: 6. The CDR3 extends over 16 amino acids. Generated by immunoSEQ multiplex PCR, the TCRdb table keeps only in-frame clones and is missing some. The top ten clones hold about 14% of a sample with 60,000 to 75,000 clones, roughly nine tenths of them seen once. V gene TRBV19 combines with J gene TRBJ2-7; TRBD1 aligns across 8 bases. This TCR derives from an adult with an advanced solid tumor such as melanoma, head and neck, liver or kidney cancer. The sample in question was CD4+ or CD8+ T cells sorted from blood, obtained in a trial of the OX40 agonist ivuxolimab. The CDR3 nucleotides are TGTGCCAGTAGTATAGTTCAGGGGGCGGGATCCTACGAGCAGTACTTC. It specifies CASSIVQGAGSYEQYF.